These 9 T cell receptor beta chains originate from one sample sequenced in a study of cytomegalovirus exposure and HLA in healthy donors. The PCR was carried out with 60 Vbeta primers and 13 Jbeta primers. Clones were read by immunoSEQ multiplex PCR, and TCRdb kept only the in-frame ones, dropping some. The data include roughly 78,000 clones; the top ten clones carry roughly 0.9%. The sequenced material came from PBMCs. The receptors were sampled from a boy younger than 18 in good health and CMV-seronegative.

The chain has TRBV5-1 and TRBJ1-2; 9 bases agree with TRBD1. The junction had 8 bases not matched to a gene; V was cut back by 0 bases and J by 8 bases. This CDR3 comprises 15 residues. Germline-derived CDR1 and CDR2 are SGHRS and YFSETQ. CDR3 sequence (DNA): TGCGCCAGCAGCTTGGGTGGACAGGGGATTGAAGGCTACACCTTC. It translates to CASSLGGQGIEGYTF.

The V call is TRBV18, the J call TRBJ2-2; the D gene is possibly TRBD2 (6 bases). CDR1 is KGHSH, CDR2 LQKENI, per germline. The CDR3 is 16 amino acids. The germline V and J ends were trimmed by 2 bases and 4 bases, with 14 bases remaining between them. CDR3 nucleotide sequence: TGTGCCAGCTCACCAACTAGCCCTCCTTCCACCGGGGAGCTGTTTTTT. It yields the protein CASSPTSPPSTGELFF.

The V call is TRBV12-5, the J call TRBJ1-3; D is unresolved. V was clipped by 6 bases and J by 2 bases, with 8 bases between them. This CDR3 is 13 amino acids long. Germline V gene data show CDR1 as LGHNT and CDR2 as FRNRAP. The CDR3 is CASGHGAGNTIYF. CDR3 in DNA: TGTGCTAGTGGCCACGGGGCTGGAAACACCATATATTTT.

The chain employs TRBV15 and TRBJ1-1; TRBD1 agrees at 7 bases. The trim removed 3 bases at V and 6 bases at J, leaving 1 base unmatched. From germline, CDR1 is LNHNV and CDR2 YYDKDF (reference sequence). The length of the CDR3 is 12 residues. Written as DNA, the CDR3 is TGTGCCACCAGCAGGGGACAGTCTGAAGCTTTCTTT. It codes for CATSRGQSEAFF.

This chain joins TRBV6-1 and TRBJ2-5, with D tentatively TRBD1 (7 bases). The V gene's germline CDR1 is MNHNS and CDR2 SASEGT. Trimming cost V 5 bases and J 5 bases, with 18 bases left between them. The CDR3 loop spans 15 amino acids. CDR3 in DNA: TGTGCCAGCAGTATGCAGGGGGGTCATGGTGAGACCCAGTACTTC. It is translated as CASSMQGGHGETQYF.

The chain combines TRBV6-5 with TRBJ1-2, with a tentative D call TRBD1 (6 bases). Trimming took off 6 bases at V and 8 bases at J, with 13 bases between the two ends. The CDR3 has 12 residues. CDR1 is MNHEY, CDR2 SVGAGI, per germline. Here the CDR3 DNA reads TGTGCCAGCAGGGTGCAGGGGAGAGGCTACACCTTC. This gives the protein CASRVQGRGYTF.

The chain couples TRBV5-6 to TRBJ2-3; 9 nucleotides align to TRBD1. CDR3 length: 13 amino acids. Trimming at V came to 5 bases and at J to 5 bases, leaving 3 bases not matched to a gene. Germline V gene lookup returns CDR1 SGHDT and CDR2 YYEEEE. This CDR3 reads CASRRQGVDTQYF. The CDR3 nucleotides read TGTGCCAGCAGGAGACAGGGGGTAGATACGCAGTATTTT.

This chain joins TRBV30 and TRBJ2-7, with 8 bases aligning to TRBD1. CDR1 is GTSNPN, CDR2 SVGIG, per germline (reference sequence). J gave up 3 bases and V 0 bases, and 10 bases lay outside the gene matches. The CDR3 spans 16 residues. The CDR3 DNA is TGTGCCTGGAGTGTAGGGTCAGGGGGCGTTGACTACGAGCAGTACTTC. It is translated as CAWSVGSGGVDYEQYF.

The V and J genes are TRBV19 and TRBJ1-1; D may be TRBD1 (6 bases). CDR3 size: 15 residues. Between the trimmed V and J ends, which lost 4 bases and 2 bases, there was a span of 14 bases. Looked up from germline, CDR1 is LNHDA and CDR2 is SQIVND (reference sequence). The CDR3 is CASSSSPRGNTEAFF. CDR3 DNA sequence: TGTGCCAGTAGTAGTAGTCCCAGGGGAAACACTGAAGCTTTCTTT.